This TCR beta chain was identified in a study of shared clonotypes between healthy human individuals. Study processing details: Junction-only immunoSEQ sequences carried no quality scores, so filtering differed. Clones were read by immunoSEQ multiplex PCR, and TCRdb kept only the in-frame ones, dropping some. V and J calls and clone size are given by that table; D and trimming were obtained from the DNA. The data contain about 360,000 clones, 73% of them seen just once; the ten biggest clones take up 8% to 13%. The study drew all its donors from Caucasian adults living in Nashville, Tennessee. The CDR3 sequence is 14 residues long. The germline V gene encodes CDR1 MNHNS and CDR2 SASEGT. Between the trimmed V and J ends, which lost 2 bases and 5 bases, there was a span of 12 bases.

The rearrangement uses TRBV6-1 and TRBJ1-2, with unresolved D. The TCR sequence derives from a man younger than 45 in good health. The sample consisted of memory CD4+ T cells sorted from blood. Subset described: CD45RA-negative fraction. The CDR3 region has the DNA TGTGCCAGCAGTGAAAAGGGCATTATATATGGCTACACCTTC. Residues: CASSEKGIIYGYTF.